The 11 T cell receptor beta chains presented below share a single source sample, sequenced in a study of breast tumors, draining lymph nodes, adjacent tissues. One entry per CDR3 protein, called by TCRdb with MiXCR from the multiplex PCR reads. The sample has fewer than 300,000 distinct CDR3 sequences, roughly 32% seen once. The lymph nodes were axillary draining lymph nodes from breast cancer patients. Source material: axillary lymph node tissue. These receptors originate from a female donor with breast cancer. Some clones in this sample may be carry-over from other donors' samples.

As regards this clonotype: The junction and the germline gene differ at one end; a read error may be behind it. The gene calls are TRBV19 and TRBJ2-3; D may correspond to TRBD1 or TRBD2 (6 bases each). The CDR3 runs to 16 residues. Germline V gene sequence: CDR1 LNHDA, CDR2 SQIVND (reference sequence). DNA of the CDR3: TGCGCCAGTAATCCTCGGAGGGGGGCCCCCACAGATACGCGGTATTTT. As protein: CASNPRRGAPTDTRYF.

This clonotype was detected ten times or more. DNA for the CDR3: TGTGCCAGCAGACAGGGACGGGGGGGATCTCCCACAGATACGCAGTATTTT. Translated: CASRQGRGGSPTDTQYF. This chain joins TRBV7-8 and TRBJ2-3; 8 bases are shared with TRBD2. In germline, CDR1 is SGHVS, CDR2 FQNEAQ. This CDR3 is built from 17 residues. V shed 6 bases, J shed 2 bases, and the junction held 13 bases outside the gene matches.

This clonotype was observed at least ten times. The chain has TRBV9 and TRBJ1-4; D unresolved. Per the germline V gene, CDR1 is SGDLS and CDR2 is YYNGEE. The V gene lost 3 bases and the J gene lost 5 bases, with 14 bases spanning the gap. The CDR3 totals 15 residues. The CDR3 DNA follows: TGTGCCAGCAGCGAAAATCCGGGTTCCAATGAAAAACTGTTTTTT. Amino acids: CASSENPGSNEKLFF.

This clonotype was recorded once. V is TRBV5-1 and J is TRBJ1-6; TRBD1 is a possible D gene (5 bases). The length of the CDR3 is 16 residues. Germline V gene sequence: CDR1 SGHRS, CDR2 YFSETQ. V lost 4 bases and J 6 bases, leaving 17 bases between the germline ends. The CDR3 spells CASSPRDGGGNSPLHF. The CDR3 DNA is TGCGCCAGCAGCCCCCGGGACGGGGGAGGTAATTCACCCCTCCACTTT.

Worth noting for this clonotype: This may be a read error, as it is one base from a much larger clone. The rearrangement links TRBV12-3 or TRBV12-4 to TRBJ2-7; D remains unclear. The CDR3 spans 12 residues. This chain's CDR3 is CASSFSVYEQHF. CDR3 bases: TGTGCCAGCAGTTTCTCCGTCTACGAGCAGCACTTC.

This clonotype was seen a handful of times. Given a much more abundant clone one base away, this may be a read error. This chain uses TRBV12-3 or TRBV12-4 with TRBJ2-5; weak D call: TRBD2 (6 bases). The CDR3 runs to 16 residues. The CDR3 DNA follows: TGTGCCGGCAGCTTCCGGGGGAGCGGGCGCCAAGAGACCCAGTACTTC. This translates into CAGSFRGSGRQETQYF.

This clonotype was found many times. V and J are TRBV20-1 and TRBJ2-7; possibly TRBD1 for D (6 bases). Germline values: CDR1 DFQATT, CDR2 SNEGSKA (reference sequence). The CDR3 totals 12 residues. Deletions cut 3 bases from V and 4 bases from J, with 10 bases between. The DNA of the CDR3 is TGCAGTGCTAGGCCCCAGGGGTACGAGCAGTACTTC. It yields the protein CSARPQGYEQYF.

Comments on this clonotype: The missing conserved phenylalanine or tryptophan at the end of this CDR3 makes a read error likely. The chain has TRBV9 and TRBJ2-1; D is uncertain. The V gene lost 7 bases and the J gene lost 10 bases, with 18 bases spanning the gap. This CDR3 is built from 13 residues. Germline CDR1 is SGDLS and CDR2 is YYNGEE. The CDR3 loop is CASSPSAQREQFP. The DNA of the CDR3 is TGTGCCAGCTCACCAAGCGCCCAGAGGGAGCAGTTCCCC.

This clonotype was counted many times. The chain employs TRBV20-1 and TRBJ2-7; weak D call: TRBD1 (6 bases). The CDR3 has 15 amino acids. Per germline, CDR1 DFQATT and CDR2 SNEGSKA (reference sequence). V lost 4 bases and J 4 bases, leaving 20 bases between the germline ends. The DNA for the CDR3 is TGCAGTGCTAATCCAAACCAGGGGAATAGTTACGAGCAGTACTTC. This gives the protein CSANPNQGNSYEQYF.

There are many counts of this clonotype. This chain uses TRBV7-2 with TRBJ2-1; D not resolved. The CDR3 has 14 amino acids. Germline CDR1 reads SGHTA; CDR2 reads FQGNSA. V lost 4 bases and J 5 bases, leaving 12 bases between the germline ends. The CDR3 DNA reads TGTGCCAGCAGCTCTGAAATAGGGAACAATGAGCAGTTCTTC. This translates into CASSSEIGNNEQFF.

Comments on this clonotype: Because the CDR3 is missing its conserved closing phenylalanine or tryptophan, this is likely a read error. The chain joins TRBV5-6 to TRBJ2-3; a possible D gene is TRBD2 (6 bases). Trimming took off 0 bases at V and 5 bases at J, with 10 bases between the two ends. Looked up from germline, CDR1 is SGHDT and CDR2 is YYEEEE. The CDR3 contains 14 residues. In DNA, the CDR3 is TGTGCCAGCAGCTTGGGGAGGGCGGGAGATACGCAGTATCTT. Translation: CASSLGRAGDTQYL.